A single sample gave rise to the 8 T cell receptor beta chains below, sequenced in a study of neoadjuvant anti-PD-1 for oral cavity cancer. Measured with immunoSEQ multiplex PCR; TCRdb has only the in-frame clones, and not every one. The sample carries approximately 15,000 clones, about 70% recorded once. This specimen was PBMCs, taken before nivolumab (anti-PD-1) treatment. These receptors were obtained from a person between 40 and 79 years old with oral cavity squamous cell carcinoma.

This clone appeared a few times. The chain uses TRBV7-9 and TRBJ1-4; 7 nucleotides line up with TRBD1. The CDR3 has 16 amino acids. J gave up 1 base and V 5 bases, and 7 bases lay outside the gene matches. Looked up from germline, CDR1 is SEHNR and CDR2 is FQNEAQ (reference sequence). Here the CDR3 reads CASSRPQGLTNEKLFF. The CDR3 region has the DNA TGTGCCAGCAGCAGACCACAGGGGCTAACTAATGAAAAACTGTTTTTT.

V is TRBV6-5 and J is TRBJ2-7; TRBD1 might be the D (5 bases). Deletions cut 0 bases from V and 5 bases from J, with 17 bases between. CDR1 is MNHEY, CDR2 SVGAGI, per germline. This CDR3 has 16 amino acids. The CDR3 DNA follows: TGTGCCAGCAGTTACTCCGTTCGGCAGGGTCACCACGAGCAGTACTTC. It specifies CASSYSVRQGHHEQYF.

The gene calls are TRBV2 and TRBJ1-1, with D possibly being TRBD1 (5 bases). Trimming left V 4 bases short and J 2 bases short, with 14 bases between. Germline loops: CDR1 SNHLY, CDR2 FYNNEI. The CDR3 has 15 amino acids. The CDR3 protein is CASSVMGGYNTEAFF. DNA for the CDR3: TGTGCCAGCAGTGTAATGGGGGGATATAACACTGAAGCTTTCTTT.

The chain joins TRBV6-1 to TRBJ1-2, with 7 bases aligning to TRBD1. CDR1 is MNHNS and CDR2 is SASEGT in the germline V gene. This CDR3 has 13 amino acids. Trimming removed 7 bases from V and 5 bases from J; junction bases left unmatched: 7. CDR3 sequence (DNA): TGTGCCAGCAAAGACAGGGTGGGGTATGGCTACACCTTC. It encodes CASKDRVGYGYTF.

The CDR3 loop reads CASSFSGRTDTQYF. The CDR3 DNA follows: TGTGCCAGCAGCTTTAGCGGGCGCACAGATACGCAGTATTTT. The V and J genes are TRBV7-8 and TRBJ2-3, with 7 bases matching TRBD2. The CDR3 is 14 amino acids. The junction had 1 base not matched to a gene; V was cut back by 3 bases and J by 1 base. Germline V gives CDR1 SGHVS, CDR2 FQNEAQ.

This clone has just one count. The rearrangement links TRBV11-3 to TRBJ2-5, with D tentatively TRBD2 (6 bases). Germline V CDR1 and CDR2: SGHNT, YENEEA. V was cut by 4 bases and J by 2 bases, with 17 bases left in between. This CDR3 is built from 16 residues. The CDR3: CASSSAGRAGQETQYF. The CDR3 DNA reads TGTGCCAGCAGCTCTGCGGGGCGCGCCGGGCAAGAGACCCAGTACTTC.

The J gene is TRBJ1-4, the V gene TRBV7-8; TRBD1 might be the D (5 bases). Trimming took 5 bases from V and 8 from J, leaving 15 bases between them. The CDR3 spans 14 residues. CDR1 is SGHVS and CDR2 is FQNEAQ in the germline V gene. CDR3 coding DNA: TGTGCCAGCAGCCGGGAAAGGTCAGGGGAAAAACTGTTTTTT. Its translation: CASSRERSGEKLFF.

In its sample, this clone was seen once. The V gene is TRBV19, the J gene TRBJ2-7; 7 bases line up with TRBD2. CDR1 is LNHDA and CDR2 is SQIVND in the germline V gene (reference sequence). With 2 bases clipped from V and 2 bases from J, the junction kept 3 bases outside the gene matches. The CDR3 length is 14 residues. This chain's CDR3 is CASSIPGGTYEQYF. The CDR3 DNA sequence: TGTGCCAGTAGTATACCGGGAGGTACCTACGAGCAGTACTTC.